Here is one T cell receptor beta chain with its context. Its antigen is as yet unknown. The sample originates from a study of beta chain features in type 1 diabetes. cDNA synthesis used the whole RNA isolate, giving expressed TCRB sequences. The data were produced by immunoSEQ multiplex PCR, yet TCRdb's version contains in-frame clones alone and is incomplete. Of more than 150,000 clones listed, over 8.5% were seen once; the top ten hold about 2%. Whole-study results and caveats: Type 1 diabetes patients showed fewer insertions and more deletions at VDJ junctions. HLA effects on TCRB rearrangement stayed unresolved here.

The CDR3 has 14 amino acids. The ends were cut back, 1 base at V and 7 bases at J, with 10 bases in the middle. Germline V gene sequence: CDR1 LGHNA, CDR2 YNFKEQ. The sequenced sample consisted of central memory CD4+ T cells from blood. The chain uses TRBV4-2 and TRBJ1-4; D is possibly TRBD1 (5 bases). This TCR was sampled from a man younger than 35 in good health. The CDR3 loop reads CASSQVRAGEKLFF. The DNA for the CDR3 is TGTGCCAGCAGCCAAGTCAGGGCGGGTGAAAAACTGTTTTTT.